According to its frequency, the clone carrying this T cell receptor (beta chain) is large. The entry originates in a study of T cell clusters in autoimmune cytopenias. Germline-derived CDR1 and CDR2 are SQVTM and ANQGSEA. This CDR3 has 16 amino acids. Multiplex touch-down PCR amplified TRB using TRB-A and TRB-B pools in one tube. TCRdb re-called the multiplex PCR reads; every CDR3 protein appears as one record, without DNA. In total, the table holds around 7,200 distinct CDR3 sequences. TRB amplification used around 270 ng of peripheral blood genomic DNA. The data were also submitted as part of a second study, on T cell repertoires in aging, cancer and after chemotherapy.

This TCR was sampled from a human donor in good health. The chain recombines TRBV29-1 with TRBJ2-1; the TRBD1 assignment by TCRdb is unverifiable without DNA. Sequenced sample: peripheral blood. The CDR3 loop is CSVAQVLQGAWNEQFF.